This note documents a single T cell receptor beta chain sequence. Its antigen is not identified. The protocol was immunoSEQ multiplex PCR, while the TCRdb copy is restricted to in-frame clones and leaves out a portion. The table has 130,000 or so clones, around 92% seen once. These data originate in a study of T cells in localized non-small cell lung cancer. V lost 7 bases and J 0 bases, leaving 19 bases between the germline ends. The CDR3 spans 17 residues. The germline V gene encodes CDR1 MGHRA and CDR2 YSYEKL. The study, taken as a whole, reports: Longer overall survival associated with higher blood T cell density; shorter survival with higher adjacent-lung clonality. Multi-region tumor sequencing was not done, so intratumor heterogeneity could not be excluded.

This TCR derives from a female donor at least 60 years old with stage I lung adenocarcinoma. This sample comprised peripheral blood, obtained before any cancer treatment. The chain couples TRBV4-1 to TRBJ1-3; perhaps TRBD1 as D (6 bases). The CDR3 protein is CASTQGRTTGSGNTIYF. CDR3 coding DNA: TGCGCCAGCACCCAGGGGCGGACGACCGGCTCTGGAAACACCATATATTTT.